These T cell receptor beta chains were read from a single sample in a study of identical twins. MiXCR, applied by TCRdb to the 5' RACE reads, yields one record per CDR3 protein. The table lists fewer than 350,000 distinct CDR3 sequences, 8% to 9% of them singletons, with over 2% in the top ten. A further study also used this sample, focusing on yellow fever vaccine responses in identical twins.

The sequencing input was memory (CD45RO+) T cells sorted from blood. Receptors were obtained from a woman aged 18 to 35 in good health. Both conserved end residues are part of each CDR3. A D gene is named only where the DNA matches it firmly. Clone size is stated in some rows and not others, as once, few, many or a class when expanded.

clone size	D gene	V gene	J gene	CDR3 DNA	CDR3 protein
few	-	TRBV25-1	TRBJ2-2	TGTGCCAGCAGTGAAACCCCGAACACCGGGGAGCTGTTTTTT	CASSETPNTGELFF
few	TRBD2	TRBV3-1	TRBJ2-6	TGTGCCAGCAGCCAAGTAGGACTAGCGGGGGGCCATACTTACTCTGGGGCCAACGTCCTGACTTTC	CASSQVGLAGGHTYSGANVLTF
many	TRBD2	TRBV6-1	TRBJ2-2	TGTGCCAGCAGCCCTCTAGCGGGGGGGAACACCGGGGAGCTGTTTTTT	CASSPLAGGNTGELFF
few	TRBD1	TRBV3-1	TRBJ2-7	TGTGCCAGCAGCCAGCCCGGGACAGGGGGCTCCTACGAGCAGTACTTC	CASSQPGTGGSYEQYF
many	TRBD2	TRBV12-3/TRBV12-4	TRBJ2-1	TGTGCCAGCAGTTTTACTAGCGGGGGGGCGAATGAGCAGTTCTTC	CASSFTSGGANEQFF
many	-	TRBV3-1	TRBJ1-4	TGTGCCAGCAGGCAATCCGCAGTCAGTAATGAAAAACTGTTTTTT	CASRQSAVSNEKLFF
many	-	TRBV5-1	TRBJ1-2	TGCGCCAGCAACAATGGCTATGGCTACACCTTC	CASNNGYGYTF
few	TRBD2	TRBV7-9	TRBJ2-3	TGTGCCAGCAGGGAGAGCGGGAGGGACACAGATACGCAGTATTTT	CASRESGRDTDTQYF
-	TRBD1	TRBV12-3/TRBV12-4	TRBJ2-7	TGTGCCAGCAGAAATCGACAGGGGAACGAGCAGTACTTC	CASRNRQGNEQYF
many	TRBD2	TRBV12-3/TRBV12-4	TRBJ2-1	TGTGCCAGCAGCACCGGGACTAGCGGAAAAAATGAGCAGTTCTTC	CASSTGTSGKNEQFF
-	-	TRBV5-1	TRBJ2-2	TGCGCCAGCAGCACAACCCTAGACGCAGGGGAGCTGTTTTTT	CASSTTLDAGELFF
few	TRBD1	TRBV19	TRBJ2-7	TGTGCCAGTAGTAGGACAGGGGACTCCTACGAGCAGTACTTC	CASSRTGDSYEQYF
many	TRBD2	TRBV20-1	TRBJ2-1	TGCAGTGCTAAAGGACTAGCGCGAAACAATGAGCAGTTCTTC	CSAKGLARNNEQFF
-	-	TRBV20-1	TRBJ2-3	TGCAGTGCTAGAGGAGCCCACCTCACAGATACGCAGTATTTT	CSARGAHLTDTQYF
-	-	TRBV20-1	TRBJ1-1	TGCAGTGCTAGCCAACCGGGGAACACTGAAGCTTTCTTT	CSASQPGNTEAFF
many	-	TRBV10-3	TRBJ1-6	TGTGCCATCACCCTCCGCAGGGAAAATTCACCCCTCCACTTT	CAITLRRENSPLHF